A selection of T cell receptor beta chains follows, all from one sample in a study of blood T cell repertoires in COVID-19. The method was immunoSEQ multiplex PCR; TCRdb's version includes in-frame clones alone and lacks a portion of them. The sample has 400,000 to 500,000 clones; nearly 90% are singletons. Sample: PBMCs or T cells enriched from blood (not recorded which). The receptors were sampled from a woman aged 18-29 years who had been exposed to COVID-19. The CDR3 runs from the conserved cysteine through the conserved F or W. D genes are given only for firm matches. Only some rows state a clone size, as once, few, many or a class for expanded clones.

V gene	D gene	clone size	J gene	CDR3 protein	CDR3 DNA
TRBV9	.	.	TRBJ2-1	CASSESVSSYNEQFF	TGTGCCAGCAGCGAGTCGGTAAGCTCCTACAATGAGCAGTTCTTC
TRBV30	.	.	TRBJ1-1	CAWSGQSNTEAFF	TGTGCCTGGAGCGGACAGTCGAACACTGAAGCTTTCTTT
TRBV30	.	once	TRBJ2-7	CAWSHSLGEQYF	TGTGCCTGGAGTCACAGCCTTGGCGAGCAGTACTTC
TRBV28	.	.	TRBJ1-6	CASSFPGVSPLHF	TGTGCCAGCAGTTTTCCAGGGGTATCACCCCTCCACTTT
TRBV6-2/TRBV6-3	.	.	TRBJ2-3	CASSFGSRGSTDTQYF	TGTGCCAGCAGTTTTGGTAGTCGCGGGAGCACAGATACGCAGTATTTT
TRBV6-5	.	.	TRBJ2-2	CASSQRTLGTGELFF	TGTGCCAGCAGTCAACGTACCCTAGGCACCGGGGAGCTGTTTTTT
TRBV7-9	.	.	TRBJ2-5	CASSLGLGQETQYF	TGTGCCAGCAGCTTAGGACTAGGCCAAGAGACCCAGTACTTC
TRBV9	TRBD2	.	TRBJ2-1	CASSVATRGGSGSDEQFF	TGTGCCAGCAGCGTAGCTACGAGGGGAGGGTCGGGGAGCGATGAGCAGTTCTTC
TRBV7-9	TRBD1	.	TRBJ1-1	CASSMGQGVDTEAFF	TGTGCCAGCAGCATGGGACAGGGGGTAGACACTGAAGCTTTCTTT
TRBV4-3	TRBD1	few	TRBJ1-6	CASSTDRVGNSPLHF	TGCGCCAGCAGCACCGACAGGGTAGGGAATTCACCCCTCCACTTT
TRBV28	TRBD1	.	TRBJ1-1	CASNPGDRVNTEAFF	TGTGCCAGTAACCCCGGGGACAGGGTCAACACTGAAGCTTTCTTT
TRBV30	.	once	TRBJ1-5	CAWSIGTLSQPQHF	TGTGCCTGGAGTATCGGGACACTCAGTCAGCCCCAGCATTTT
TRBV3-1/TRBV3-2	.	.	TRBJ1-1	CASNQLGGRNTEAFF	TGTGCCAGCAACCAATTAGGGGGACGGAACACTGAAGCTTTCTTT
TRBV20-1	TRBD1	.	TRBJ2-7	CSATGGFEQYF	TGCAGTGCTACAGGGGGATTCGAGCAGTACTTC
TRBV4-1	.	.	TRBJ2-7	CASSHKQGSSYEQYF	TGCGCCAGCAGCCACAAACAGGGAAGCTCCTACGAGCAGTACTTC
TRBV5-1	.	.	TRBJ1-1	CASSLAAGGYSGEAFF	TGCGCCAGCAGCTTGGCCGCGGGGGGCTATAGTGGTGAAGCTTTCTTT
TRBV28	.	.	TRBJ1-2	CASSLGGGANYGYTF	TGTGCCAGCAGTTTAGGGGGAGGGGCTAACTATGGCTACACCTTC
TRBV7-9	.	.	TRBJ1-4	CASREQLNEKLFF	TGTGCCAGCAGGGAACAGCTTAATGAAAAACTGTTTTTT
TRBV28	.	.	TRBJ2-3	CASSITGYTQYF	TGTGCCAGCAGCATCACCGGTTACACGCAGTATTTT
TRBV3-1/TRBV3-2	.	once	TRBJ2-2	CASSQDETGELFF	TGTGCCAGCAGCCAAGATGAGACCGGGGAGCTGTTTTTT
TRBV2	TRBD2	.	TRBJ2-5	CASSFRGGHQETQYF	TGTGCCAGCAGTTTTCGGGGGGGTCACCAAGAGACCCAGTACTTC
TRBV7-9	TRBD2	.	TRBJ2-7	CASSLVSSGGYEQYF	TGTGCCAGCAGCTTAGTATCTAGCGGGGGCTACGAGCAGTACTTC
TRBV28	.	.	TRBJ1-2	CASSLAVRGYTF	TGTGCCAGCAGTCTCGCCGTGAGAGGCTACACCTTC